This T cell receptor (beta chain) was identified in a study of OX40 agonist ivuxolimab in advanced cancers. TCRdb keeps only in-frame clones here, not all; method: immunoSEQ multiplex PCR. The sample yields approximately 20,000 clones, about four fifths seen once. Germline CDR1 is SGHTS and CDR2 is YDEGEE. The CDR3 covers 12 residues. V lost 1 base, J lost 7 bases, and 9 bases lay in between. This material consisted of CD4+ or CD8+ T cells sorted from blood, taken in a trial of the OX40 agonist ivuxolimab. This receptor was obtained from an adult with an advanced solid tumor such as melanoma, head and neck, liver or kidney cancer. This chain uses TRBV5-8 with TRBJ2-7; D gene uncertain. CDR3 bases: TGTGCCAGCAGCTTGTCGGTAGGAGAGCAGTACTTC. It codes for CASSLSVGEQYF.